Presented here are 4 T cell receptor beta chains from one specimen sequenced in a study of T cell changes during pregnancy in multiple sclerosis. The method was immunoSEQ multiplex PCR; TCRdb's version includes in-frame clones alone and lacks a portion of them. The repertoire holds tens of thousands of clones, with about nine tenths as singletons. The sample was peripheral blood, taken in the third trimester of pregnancy. Receptor source: a female donor in good health, enrolled as a control in a pregnancy study.

V and J are TRBV2 and TRBJ2-3, with unresolved D. This CDR3 has 20 amino acids. The germline V and J ends were trimmed by 5 bases and 0 bases, with 27 bases remaining between them. The germline CDR1 and CDR2 sequences are SNHLY and FYNNEI. CDR3 DNA sequence: TGTGCCAGCAGTCTACAAGCGCGAGACCGGAAAAAAACTAGCACAGATACGCAGTATTTT. Residues: CASSLQARDRKKTSTDTQYF. Full variable domain (rest looked up from reference TRBV2 and TRBJ2-3): EPEVTQTPSHQVTQMGQEVILRCVPISNHLYFYWYRQILGQKVEFLVSFYNNEISEKSEIFDDQFSVERPDGSNFTLKIRSTKLEDSAMYFCASSLQARDRKKTSTDTQYFGPGTRLTVL.

The chain couples TRBV6-5 to TRBJ1-1, with D possibly TRBD1 on 5 matching bases. The CDR3 covers 11 residues. CDR1 is MNHEY and CDR2 is SVGAGI in the germline V gene. V was trimmed by 2 bases and J by 7 bases, leaving 5 bases between them. The CDR3 bases are TGTGCCAGCAGTTACAGGGGTGAAGCTTTCTTT. It codes for CASSYRGEAFF.

The chain has TRBV10-3 and TRBJ2-1; TRBD1 matches at 12 bases. Per germline, CDR1 ENHRY and CDR2 SYGVKD. Unmatched junction bases numbered 17, after V lost 6 bases and J lost 2 bases. This CDR3 spans 20 amino acids. CDR3 loop: CAIRSQPGTGGSVAYNEQFF. In DNA form, the CDR3 reads TGTGCCATCAGATCCCAACCCGGGACAGGGGGCTCGGTAGCCTACAATGAGCAGTTCTTC.

The rearrangement links TRBV7-9 to TRBJ2-7; 9 bases line up with TRBD1. The CDR3 has 14 amino acids. V gave up 5 bases and J gave up 4 bases; unmatched junction bases: 6. Looked up from germline, CDR1 is SEHNR and CDR2 is FQNEAQ (reference sequence). The CDR3 nucleotides are TGTGCCAGCAGCCCCGGACAGGGGTTGTACGAGCAGTACTTC. The encoded protein is CASSPGQGLYEQYF. Complete variable domain (other parts from reference TRBV7-9 and TRBJ2-7): DTGVSQNPRHKITKRGQNVTFRCDPISEHNRLYWYRQTLGQGPEFLTYFQNEAQLEKSRLLSDRFSAERPKGSFSTLEIQRTEQGDSAMYLCASSPGQGLYEQYFGPGTRLTVT.